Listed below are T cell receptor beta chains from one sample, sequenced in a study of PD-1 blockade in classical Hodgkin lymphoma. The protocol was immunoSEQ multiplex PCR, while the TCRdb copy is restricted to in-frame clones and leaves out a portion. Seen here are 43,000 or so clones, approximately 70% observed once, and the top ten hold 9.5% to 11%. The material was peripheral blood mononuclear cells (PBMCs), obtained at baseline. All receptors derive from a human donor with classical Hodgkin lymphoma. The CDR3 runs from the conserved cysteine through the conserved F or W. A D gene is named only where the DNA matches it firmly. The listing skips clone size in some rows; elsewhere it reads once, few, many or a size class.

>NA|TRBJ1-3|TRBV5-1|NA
TGCGCCAGCAGCTTGGCGGACGGAGGATCTGGAAACACCATATATTTT
CASSLADGGSGNTIYF
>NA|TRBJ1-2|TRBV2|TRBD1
TGTGCCAGCAGTACCGGGACAGGGAGGGCTATGGGCTATGGCTACACCTTC
CASSTGTGRAMGYGYTF
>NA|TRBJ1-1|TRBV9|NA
TGTGCCAGCAGCGTAGGCTCAGGGGCTTTGAACACTGAAGCTTTCTTT
CASSVGSGALNTEAFF
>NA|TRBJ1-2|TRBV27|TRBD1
TGTGCCAGCACCTCGGGACAGGGGACGGGAGGCTACACCTTC
CASTSGQGTGGYTF
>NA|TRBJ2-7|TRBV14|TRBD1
TGTGCCAGCAGCCAAGACATACGGACAGGGGGATCCTACGAGCAGTACTTC
CASSQDIRTGGSYEQYF
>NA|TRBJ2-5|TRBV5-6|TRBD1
TGTGCCAGCAGCGGGACAGGGAATGGAGAGACCCAGTACTTC
CASSGTGNGETQYF
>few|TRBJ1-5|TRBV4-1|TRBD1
TGCGCCAGCAGCCCAGACCTACAGGGGGCATGGAATCAGCCCCAGCATTTT
CASSPDLQGAWNQPQHF
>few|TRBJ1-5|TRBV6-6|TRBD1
TGTGCCAGCAGTCCACAGGGGGTCGGGAATCAGCCCCAGCATTTT
CASSPQGVGNQPQHF
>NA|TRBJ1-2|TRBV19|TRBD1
TGTGCCAGTAGTCCTCCGGGACAGATCTATGGCTACACCTTC
CASSPPGQIYGYTF
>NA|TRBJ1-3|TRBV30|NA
TGTGCCTGGGCCATGGGGGCCCAGACCACCATATATTTT
CAWAMGAQTTIYF
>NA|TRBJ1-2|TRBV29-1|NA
TGCAGCGTTGACGACGGAGTGGGGGGCTACACCTTC
CSVDDGVGGYTF
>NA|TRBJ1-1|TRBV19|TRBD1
TGTGCCAGTAGTACCGGGACAGGGAGGAGGAACACTGAAGCTTTCTTT
CASSTGTGRRNTEAFF
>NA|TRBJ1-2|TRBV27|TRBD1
TGTGCCAGCAGTTTATCGACAGGGGATCTGGGCTACTACTATGGCTACACCTTC
CASSLSTGDLGYYYGYTF
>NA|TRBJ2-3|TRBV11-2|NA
TGTGCCAGCAGCTCCCGAGGTGGCGGCGTACTAGATACGCAGTATTTT
CASSSRGGGVLDTQYF
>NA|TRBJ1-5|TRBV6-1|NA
TGTGCCAGCAGCCCAAGAGAACAGCCCCAGCATTTT
CASSPREQPQHF
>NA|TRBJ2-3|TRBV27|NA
TGTGCCAGCAGTTTATATAATGGGGGCCGCCTCTCTAGCACAGATACGCAGTATTTT
CASSLYNGGRLSSTDTQYF
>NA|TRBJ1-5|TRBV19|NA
TGTGCCAGTAGTGGCCGACTCGAGCAGCCCCAGCATTTT
CASSGRLEQPQHF
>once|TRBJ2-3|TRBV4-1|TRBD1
TGCGCCAGCAGCCCAAAGGTCGAAGGGGAAGGACAGGAGAGCACAGATACGCAGTATTTT
CASSPKVEGEGQESTDTQYF
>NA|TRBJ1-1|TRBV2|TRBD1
TGTGCCAGCAGTGGGGGGACAGGGGGCTTATCTGAAGCTTTCTTT
CASSGGTGGLSEAFF
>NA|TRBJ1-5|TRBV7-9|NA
TGTGCCAGCAGCTTATCTTATGGGACACAGAATCAGCCCCAGCATTTT
CASSLSYGTQNQPQHF
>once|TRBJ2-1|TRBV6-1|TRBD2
TGTGCCAGCAGTGACTCTAGCGGGAGACGGCAGTTCTTC
CASSDSSGRRQFF
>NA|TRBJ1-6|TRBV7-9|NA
TGTGCCAGCAGCTCTACAGCACCCAATTCACCCCTCCACTTT
CASSSTAPNSPLHF
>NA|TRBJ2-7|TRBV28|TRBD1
TGTGCCAGCAGTTACCCTTTCGGGACAGGGGACTACGAGCAGTACTTC
CASSYPFGTGDYEQYF
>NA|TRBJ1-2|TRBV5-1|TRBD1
TGCGCCAGCAGCCGAGGGTCCGGGACAGGGGAAGGCTACACCTTC
CASSRGSGTGEGYTF
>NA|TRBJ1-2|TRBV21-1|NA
TGTGCCAGCAAAACTGCGCCAGCTAACTATGGCTACACCTTC
CASKTAPANYGYTF
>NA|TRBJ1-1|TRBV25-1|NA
TGTGCCAGCAGTGAGACAGGACAGATGAACACTGAAGCTTTCTTT
CASSETGQMNTEAFF
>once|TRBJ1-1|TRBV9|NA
TGTGCCAGCAGCAGACCCGGGACGTTGAACACTGAAGCTTTCTTT
CASSRPGTLNTEAFF
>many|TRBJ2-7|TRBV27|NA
TGTGCCAGCAGTTTAGGCAGAACCTACGAGCAGTACTTC
CASSLGRTYEQYF
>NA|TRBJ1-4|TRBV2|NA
TGTGCCAGCACGTACAGCACTAATGAAAAACTGTTTTTT
CASTYSTNEKLFF
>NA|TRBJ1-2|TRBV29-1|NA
TGCAGCGTTGAAGATGAGGCAGAGGGATATGGCTACACCTTC
CSVEDEAEGYGYTF
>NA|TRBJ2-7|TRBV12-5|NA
TGTGCTAGTGCCTTCGGGGACTACGAGCAGTACTTC
CASAFGDYEQYF
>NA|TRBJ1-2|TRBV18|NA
TGTGCCAGCTCTTCCGGAGGGACCTATGGCTACACCTTC
CASSSGGTYGYTF
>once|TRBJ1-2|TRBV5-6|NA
TGTGCCAGCAGCCTTGTCGGGGGCACAAACTATGGCTACACCTTC
CASSLVGGTNYGYTF
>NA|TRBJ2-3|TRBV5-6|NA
TGTGCCAGCAGCTTGAGGGTAGGGTTTGATACGCAGTATTTT
CASSLRVGFDTQYF
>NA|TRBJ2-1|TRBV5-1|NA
TGCGCCAGCAGCTTGTCGGGACCTTCCTACAATGAGCAGTTCTTC
CASSLSGPSYNEQFF
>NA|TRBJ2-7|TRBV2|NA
TGTGCCAGCAGTCCTGCGGATAGACTAGCCTACGAGCAGTACTTC
CASSPADRLAYEQYF
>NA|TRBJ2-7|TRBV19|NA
TGTGCCAGTAGTCAGGGCTACGAGCAGTACTTC
CASSQGYEQYF
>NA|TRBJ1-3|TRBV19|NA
TGTGCCATAGGGGGACCTTCCTCTGGAAACACCATATATTTT
CAIGGPSSGNTIYF
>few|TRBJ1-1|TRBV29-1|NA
TGCAGCGTTGAAGATGAGCGGGGACCCCCGGGGACTGAAGCTTTCTTT
CSVEDERGPPGTEAFF
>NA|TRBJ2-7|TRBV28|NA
TGTGCCAGCAGTTTTTCCTCCTACGAGCAGTACTTC
CASSFSSYEQYF
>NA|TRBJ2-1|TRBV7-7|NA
TGTGCTAGCAGCTTAGAACGTGTGGCTACTAATGAGCAGTTCTTC
CASSLERVATNEQFF
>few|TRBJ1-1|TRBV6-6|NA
TGTGCCAGCAGTCAGTACAGGGTTACCGAAGCTTTCTTT
CASSQYRVTEAFF
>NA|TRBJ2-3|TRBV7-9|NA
TGTGCCAGCAGCTTAGGCGGAGAGGCATGGCGCACAGATACGCAGTATTTT
CASSLGGEAWRTDTQYF
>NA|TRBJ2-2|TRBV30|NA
TGTGCCTGGAACCCCAGGGAACTTCTCACCGGGGAGCTGTTTTTT
CAWNPRELLTGELFF
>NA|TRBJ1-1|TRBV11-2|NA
TGTGCCAGCAGCGTTAGTGAAGCTTTCTTT
CASSVSEAFF
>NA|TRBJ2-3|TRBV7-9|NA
TGTGCCAGCAGCTTGGACGGGAGCCACACAGATACGCAGTATTTT
CASSLDGSHTDTQYF
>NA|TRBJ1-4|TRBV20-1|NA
TGCAGTGCAAAGAGGGCAGAAAAACTGTTTTTT
CSAKRAEKLFF
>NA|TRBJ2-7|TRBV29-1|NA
TGCAGCGTTAAGGACAGCGGCGAGCAGTACTTC
CSVKDSGEQYF
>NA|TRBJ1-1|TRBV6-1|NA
TGTGCCATTCAGACAGAGCTGAACACTGAAGCTTTCTTT
CAIQTELNTEAFF
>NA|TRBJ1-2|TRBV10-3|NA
TGTGCCATCAGTGAGCAACAGGGAATCGATGGCTACACCTTC
CAISEQQGIDGYTF
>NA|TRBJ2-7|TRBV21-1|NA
TGTGCCAGCAGCCCGGGACAGGCGACCTACGAGCAGTACTTC
CASSPGQATYEQYF
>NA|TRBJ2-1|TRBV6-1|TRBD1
TGTGCCAGCCTATGGACAGGGGTGGATGAGCAGTTCTTC
CASLWTGVDEQFF
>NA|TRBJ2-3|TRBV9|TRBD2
TGTGCCAGCAGCGTTGGTAGCGGGACTGATACGCAGTATTTT
CASSVGSGTDTQYF
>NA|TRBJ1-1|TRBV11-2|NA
TGTGCCAGCAGCTTCGCGGGGGGGGCTGAAGCTTTCTTT
CASSFAGGAEAFF
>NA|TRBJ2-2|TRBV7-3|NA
TGTGCCAGCAGCCTCCACGCTGCGAACACCGGGGAGCTGTTTTTT
CASSLHAANTGELFF
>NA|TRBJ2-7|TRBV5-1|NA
TGCGCCAGCACCCCGGGTCAGGGGACCGAGCAGTACTTC
CASTPGQGTEQYF
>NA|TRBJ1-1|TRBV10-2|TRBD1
TGCGCCAGCCGTGCAGGGGGCTTGACTGAAGCTTTCTTT
CASRAGGLTEAFF